These 26 T cell receptor beta chains originate from one sample sequenced in a study of blood T cell repertoires in COVID-19. Sequencing was performed with immunoSEQ multiplex PCR; in TCRdb, only in-frame clones are kept and a portion is missing. The table records about 210,000 clones, under 90% of them present only once. The sequenced material came from PBMCs or T cells enriched from blood (not recorded which). These receptors all come from a woman aged 45-59 years with acute COVID-19.

The chain is built from TRBV7-2 and TRBJ2-3; 7 positions agree with TRBD1. Per germline, CDR1 SGHTA and CDR2 FQGNSA. V trimming: 2 bases; J trimming: 1 base; junction bases outside the gene matches: 12. This CDR3 is built from 18 residues. The CDR3 nucleotides read TGTGCCAGCAGCTTAAAGTCGGTCTCCACAGGGGGCACAGATACGCAGTATTTT. It encodes CASSLKSVSTGGTDTQYF.

This clone was seen a handful of times. The chain combines TRBV24-1 with TRBJ2-5; D gene uncertain. The germline CDR1 and CDR2 sequences are KGHDR and SFDVKD. This CDR3 is 14 amino acids long. V lost 6 bases and J lost 2, with 12 bases in between. CDR3 bases: TGTGCCACCAGTCCCGCGGATGGACAAGAGACCCAGTACTTC. Its translation: CATSPADGQETQYF.

The chain is built from TRBV9 and TRBJ2-2; 12 bases are a match to TRBD2. CDR1 is SGDLS and CDR2 is YYNGEE in the germline V gene. The CDR3 has 17 residues. V shed 3 bases, J shed 2 bases, and the junction held 5 bases outside the gene matches. CDR3 residues: CASSGRLAGANTGELFF. The CDR3 DNA follows: TGTGCCAGCAGCGGTCGACTAGCGGGAGCTAACACCGGGGAGCTGTTTTTT.

This chain joins TRBV19 and TRBJ1-5, with D perhaps matching TRBD1 (6 bases). The CDR3 length is 15 residues. V dropped 5 bases and J dropped 2 bases, with 13 bases sitting between them. Germline loops: CDR1 LNHDA, CDR2 SQIVND (reference sequence). The CDR3 is CASSEGHKRNQPQHF. DNA for the CDR3: TGTGCCAGTAGTGAGGGACACAAACGCAATCAGCCCCAGCATTTT.

CDR3 sequence reads: CASSPLQEDTQYF. The DNA for the CDR3 is TGTGCCAGCTCACCTTTACAGGAAGATACGCAGTATTTT. This rearrangement joins TRBV18 to TRBJ2-3; maybe TRBD1 (5 bases). Deletions cut 3 bases from V and 5 bases from J, with 9 bases between. Looked up from germline, CDR1 is KGHSH and CDR2 is LQKENI. This CDR3 comprises 13 residues.

The rearrangement uses TRBV7-2 and TRBJ2-1; 8 nucleotides match TRBD2. CDR3 size: 13 residues. V shed 4 bases, J shed 6 bases, and the junction held 2 bases outside the gene matches. Germline assignment: CDR1 SGHTA and CDR2 FQGNSA. The CDR3 reads CASSSTSGNEQFF. In DNA, the CDR3 is TGTGCCAGCAGCTCAACTAGCGGCAATGAGCAGTTCTTC.

A note on this clone: Germline and junction disagree at one end, which may indicate a read error. This chain joins TRBV6-5 and TRBJ1-4, with D perhaps matching TRBD1 (6 bases). From germline, CDR1 is MNHEY and CDR2 SVGAGI. CDR3 length: 12 amino acids. CDR3 sequence: CASTTVGAPGVF. CDR3 sequence (DNA): TGTGCCAGCACCACCGTGGGGGCGCCCGGGGTTTTT.

The V call is TRBV6-5, the J call TRBJ2-2, with TRBD1 matching 10 bases. CDR3 size: 15 residues. Trimming removed 6 bases from V and 6 bases from J; junction bases left unmatched: 7. Germline V CDR1 and CDR2: MNHEY, SVGAGI. The CDR3 loop is CASRKDRGLAGELFF. Written as DNA, the CDR3 is TGTGCCAGCAGAAAAGACAGGGGGCTCGCCGGGGAGCTGTTTTTT.

The CDR3 loop is CASGGTVGEKLFF. DNA of the CDR3: TGTGCCAGCGGGGGCACCGTAGGTGAAAAACTGTTTTTT. The V and J genes are TRBV28 and TRBJ1-4, with a tentative D call TRBD1 (6 bases). From germline, CDR1 is MDHEN and CDR2 SYDVKM. The CDR3 runs to 13 residues. Trimming pared 8 bases from V and 7 bases from J, leaving 14 bases between.

The CDR3 nucleotides read TGTGCCAGCGCCACAGTGAACACTGAAGCTTTCTTT. Translating gives CASATVNTEAFF. The chain links TRBV6-5 to TRBJ1-1, with D hard to call. V dropped 8 bases and J dropped 0 bases, with 7 bases sitting between them. Germline CDR1 and CDR2: MNHEY and SVGAGI. CDR3 length: 12 residues.

The rearrangement uses TRBV2 and TRBJ1-4, with TRBD1 matching 9 bases. Germline CDR1 SNHLY, CDR2 FYNNEI. This CDR3 contains 14 residues. The V segment lost 7 bases and the J segment 7 bases; nucleotides outside the gene matches: 7. CDR3: CASTSTGGGEKLFF. The CDR3 DNA reads TGTGCCAGCACTTCGACAGGGGGAGGTGAAAAACTGTTTTTT. Full variable domain (outside the CDR3, taken from reference TRBV2 and TRBJ1-4): EPEVTQTPSHQVTQMGQEVILRCVPISNHLYFYWYRQILGQKVEFLVSFYNNEISEKSEIFDDQFSVERPDGSNFTLKIRSTKLEDSAMYFCASTSTGGGEKLFFGSGTQLSVL.

V and J are TRBV19 and TRBJ1-5; 9 bases line up with TRBD1. Germline V lookup: CDR1 LNHDA, CDR2 SQIVND (reference sequence). Trimming took 5 bases from V and 3 from J; bases not matched to a gene: 11. CDR3 size: 17 residues. CDR3 protein: CASSRKVWDRANQPQHF. CDR3 in DNA: TGTGCCAGTAGTCGAAAAGTTTGGGACAGGGCCAATCAGCCCCAGCATTTT.

The rearrangement links TRBV18 to TRBJ1-1; 7 bases match TRBD1. The trim removed 3 bases at V and 3 bases at J, leaving 1 base unmatched. Germline CDR1 and CDR2: KGHSH and LQKENI. The CDR3 has 13 amino acids. CDR3 DNA sequence: TGTGCCAGCTCACCGACAGGGCACACTGAAGCTTTCTTT. Encoded protein: CASSPTGHTEAFF.

The rearrangement uses TRBV19 and TRBJ2-6; D is possibly TRBD1 (6 bases). V was clipped by 9 bases and J by 4 bases, with 16 bases between them. This CDR3 has 15 residues. The germline V gene has CDR1 LNHDA and CDR2 SQIVND (reference sequence). The CDR3 region is CASTSRGSGANVLTF. CDR3 coding DNA: TGTGCCAGCACCAGCAGGGGTTCCGGGGCCAACGTCCTGACTTTC.

This clone has a single count. Sequence at one end of the junction differs from germline and may be a read error. The CDR3 DNA reads TGCGCCAGCGACTTAGGGGGGGCTAGCTCCTACGATGAGCAGTTCTTC. Translation gives CASDLGGASSYDEQFF. The genes are TRBV5-1 and TRBJ2-1; D is possibly TRBD2 (7 bases). The CDR3 spans 16 residues. Germline V gene sequence: CDR1 SGHRS, CDR2 YFSETQ.

Remarks on this clone: Within the sample, other DNA sequences also encode this same CDR3. The J gene is TRBJ2-7, the V gene TRBV28, with D tentatively TRBD1 (5 bases). The germline V gene has CDR1 MDHEN and CDR2 SYDVKM. V was cut by 6 bases and J by 1 base, with 13 bases left in between. CDR3 length: 14 amino acids. The chain's CDR3 is CASRRQGLSYEQYF. CDR3 DNA sequence: TGTGCCAGCAGGAGGCAGGGTTTGTCCTACGAGCAGTACTTC.

This sequence joins TRBV6-5 and TRBJ2-7; D uncertain. V was clipped by 2 bases and J by 1 base, with 15 bases between them. From germline, CDR1 is MNHEY and CDR2 SVGAGI. CDR3 length equals 16 residues. The CDR3 loop is CASSYGYGGPSYEQYF. CDR3 DNA sequence: TGTGCCAGCAGTTACGGTTACGGTGGTCCTTCCTACGAGCAGTACTTC.

V and J are TRBV18 and TRBJ1-1; D gene unclear. Germline-derived CDR1 and CDR2 are KGHSH and LQKENI. CDR3 length: 13 amino acids. Trimming removed 7 bases from V and 0 bases from J, with 9 bases in between. The CDR3 spells CASLISVNTEAFF. In DNA form, the CDR3 reads TGTGCCAGCTTAATTTCGGTGAACACTGAAGCTTTCTTT.

The rearrangement links TRBV7-2 to TRBJ2-7, with 8 bases identical to TRBD1. Germline V gives CDR1 SGHTA, CDR2 FQGNSA. The CDR3 is 14 residues long. The junction had 3 bases not matched to a gene; V was cut back by 1 base and J by 4 bases. This CDR3 is CASSLGGTGYEQYF. DNA of the CDR3: TGTGCCAGCAGCTTAGGTGGGACAGGTTACGAGCAGTACTTC.

The chain joins TRBV12-5 to TRBJ2-7; possibly TRBD2 for D (7 bases). Germline-derived CDR1 and CDR2 are LGHNT and FRNRAP. The V end was cut by 5 bases, the J end by 3 bases, with 14 bases between. The CDR3 extends over 14 amino acids. The CDR3 DNA sequence: TGTGCTAGTGGTGCCTCAGGGGAGGGCTACGAGCAGTACTTC. Translated: CASGASGEGYEQYF. The whole variable domain, remainder taken from reference TRBV12-5 and TRBJ2-7, is DARVTQTPRHKVTEMGQEVTMRCQPILGHNTVFWYRQTMMQGLELLAYFRNRAPLDDSGMPKDRFSAEMPDATLATLKIQPSEPRDSAVYFCASGASGEGYEQYFGPGTRLTVT.

This chain uses TRBV28 with TRBJ1-3; 12 bases map to TRBD1. Trimming removed 5 bases from V and 3 bases from J; junction bases left unmatched: 5. The germline gives CDR1 MDHEN, CDR2 SYDVKM. This CDR3 comprises 16 residues. The chain's CDR3 is CASSGDRGHGGNTIYF. In nucleotides, the CDR3 is TGTGCCAGCAGTGGGGACAGGGGGCATGGTGGAAACACCATATATTTT.

The genes are TRBV10-1 and TRBJ1-1; 8 nucleotides align to TRBD1. Trimming cost V 8 bases and J 7 bases; bases outside gene matches: 9. This CDR3 contains 13 residues. Per the germline V gene, CDR1 is WNHNN and CDR2 is SYGVQD (reference sequence). The CDR3 region is CASGPGGSIEAFF. CDR3 nucleotides: TGCGCCAGCGGACCAGGGGGCTCGATTGAAGCTTTCTTT.

The CDR3 nucleotides are TGCGCCAGCAGCTTTCTCCCCAGCAATCAGCCCCAGCATTTT. This sequence encodes CASSFLPSNQPQHF. This chain connects TRBV5-1 to TRBJ1-5; D is unclear. Trimming stripped 2 bases from V and 1 base from J, with 7 bases between. This CDR3 is 14 amino acids long. Germline CDR1 reads SGHRS; CDR2 reads YFSETQ.

This clone was detected a few times. The chain uses TRBV25-1 and TRBJ2-1; 9 bases are a match to TRBD1. Per the germline V gene, CDR1 is MGHDK and CDR2 is SYGVNS. CDR3 size: 14 residues. The junction had 4 bases not matched to a gene; V was cut back by 6 bases and J by 4 bases. DNA of the CDR3: TGTGCCAGCAGAGGACAGGGGAGGTACAATGAGCAGTTCTTC. This codes for CASRGQGRYNEQFF.

In nucleotides, the CDR3 is TGTGCCAGCAGTTCTGTAGGGGGCGGGGAGACCCAGTACTTC. It translates to CASSSVGGGETQYF. The rearrangement links TRBV28 to TRBJ2-5; 7 nucleotides line up with TRBD1. V lost 4 bases to trimming and J lost 5 bases; unmatched junction nucleotides: 7. The germline gives CDR1 MDHEN, CDR2 SYDVKM. The CDR3 runs 14 residues.

V and J are TRBV19 and TRBJ2-7; the D gene is possibly TRBD1 (6 bases). Looked up from germline, CDR1 is LNHDA and CDR2 is SQIVND (reference sequence). The V gene lost 5 bases and the J gene lost 3 bases, with 14 bases spanning the gap. The CDR3 is 14 amino acids. The CDR3 DNA sequence: TGTGCCAGTAGTCCCGGGACACTTAACTACGAGCAGTACTTC. Encoded protein: CASSPGTLNYEQYF. The full variable domain, in which reference TRBV19 and TRBJ2-7 provide the parts outside the CDR3, is DGGITQSPKYLFRKEGQNVTLSCEQNLNHDAMYWYRQDPGQGLRLIYYSQIVNDFQKGDIAEGYSVSREKKESFPLTVTSAQKNPTAFYLCASSPGTLNYEQYFGPGTRLTVT.